This T cell receptor (beta chain) came from a study of radiation and T cells in renal cell carcinoma. Study-wide points: Baseline intratumoral clonotype presence is unknown without pretreatment biopsies.

This clone was seen only once. Its specificity is not known. V lost 9 bases and J lost 0, with 17 bases in between. The CDR3 runs 15 residues. In germline, CDR1 is LNHDA, CDR2 SQIVND (reference sequence). Stated time point: baseline pretreatment blood. Described treatment: 15 Gy SBRT to primary tumor, nephrectomy 4 weeks later. The patient's renal cell carcinoma had clear cell pathology. The protocol was immunoSEQ multiplex PCR, while the TCRdb copy is restricted to in-frame clones and leaves out a portion. Of 150,000 or so clones in the sample, 70% to 90% were seen once. Sequencing used blood, obtained from a patient whose treatment included radiotherapy and nephrectomy. The source of this sequence is a woman in her 50s with renal cell carcinoma. The chain is built from TRBV19 and TRBJ1-1; D might be TRBD1 (6 bases). CDR3 region: CASGSKGHMNTEAFF. The CDR3 region has the DNA TGTGCCAGCGGTTCCAAGGGACATATGAACACTGAAGCTTTCTTT.